This TCR beta chain appears in the sequencing data of a study of PD-L1 blockade in urothelial cancer. Study details: From 0 to 3 prior chemotherapy regimens had been given to the patients. Blood analysis was done at 3 weeks (second dose) and 6 weeks after treatment began. T cells were recovered from blood samples at a median of around 140,000.

Unmatched junction bases numbered 12, after V lost 3 bases and J lost 3 bases. Germline CDR1 SEHNR, CDR2 FQNEAQ (reference sequence). CDR3 length equals 18 residues. Measured with immunoSEQ multiplex PCR; TCRdb has only the in-frame clones, and not every one. The data hold 29,000 or so clones, with 84% observed a single time. As to time point: peripheral blood 6 weeks after treatment start. This TCR came from a man aged 65-85 years with urothelial cancer. Sequencing used PBMCs, obtained around atezolizumab (anti-PD-L1) treatment. The rearrangement joins TRBV7-9 to TRBJ2-1, with 9 bases identical to TRBD1. The CDR3 loop is CASSFDSGTGLFYNEQFF. CDR3 DNA sequence: TGTGCCAGCAGCTTCGACTCCGGGACAGGGCTATTCTACAATGAGCAGTTCTTC.